What follows are 9 T cell receptor beta chains derived from one specimen sequenced in a study of shared clonotypes between healthy human individuals. Some clones are missing from TCRdb's copy, which holds only in-frame ones; the method was immunoSEQ multiplex PCR. This table has roughly 2.1 million clones, 93% appearing once. CD45RO-negative CD8 cells positively selected for CCR7 made up the naive population, which excluded terminally differentiated effector memory CD45RA+ cells. The source material was naive CD8+ T cells from PBMCs. All receptors derive from a man younger than 30 in good health. Some clones in this sample may be carry-over from other donors' samples.

Remarks on this clone: The sample holds other DNA sequences that translate to the same CDR3. The chain couples TRBV30 to TRBJ2-3; D perhaps matches TRBD2 (6 bases). Per the germline V gene, CDR1 is GTSNPN and CDR2 is SVGIG (reference sequence). The CDR3 contains 14 residues. Trimming left V 1 base short and J 1 base short, with 9 bases between. CDR3 amino acids: CAWSGGVGTDTQYF. Written as DNA, the CDR3 is TGTGCCTGGAGTGGCGGGGTAGGCACAGATACGCAGTATTTT.

About this clone: Other DNA variants within this sample encode the same CDR3. The V and J genes are TRBV18 and TRBJ2-5; weak D call: TRBD2 (6 bases). Germline assignment: CDR1 KGHSH and CDR2 LQKENI. V shed 3 bases and J shed 5 bases, with 10 bases lying between them. CDR3 size: 13 residues. CDR3 bases: TGTGCCAGCTCACCTCGGAGGGGCGAGACCCAGTACTTC. Residues: CASSPRRGETQYF.

The chain is built from TRBV30 and TRBJ1-2; D is perhaps TRBD1 (5 bases). CDR3 length: 14 residues. Germline CDR1 and CDR2: GTSNPN and SVGIG (reference sequence). The V end lost 0 bases, the J end lost 7 bases, and 15 bases lay between the germline ends. CDR3 DNA sequence: TGTGCCTGGAGTGTAGGGGCAGGGTGGCCTGGCTACACCTTC. Translation: CAWSVGAGWPGYTF.

This rearrangement joins TRBV11-2 to TRBJ1-2; a possible D gene is TRBD1 (6 bases). This CDR3 has 13 residues. Trimming took 1 base from V and 7 from J, leaving 10 bases between them. Germline V CDR1 and CDR2: SGHAT, FQNNGV. The CDR3 nucleotides read TGTGCCAGCAGCTTAGGGGGGCCCAGTGGCTACACCTTC. Residues: CASSLGGPSGYTF.

The rearrangement uses TRBV14 and TRBJ1-2; no clear D gene. Germline loops: CDR1 SGHDN, CDR2 FVKESK. The CDR3 has 15 amino acids. V was trimmed by 1 base and J by 0 bases, leaving 9 bases between them. The CDR3 reads CASSQVGGSNYGYTF. CDR3 nucleotides: TGTGCCAGCAGCCAAGTGGGCGGATCTAACTATGGCTACACCTTC.

This clone has just a few counts. The chain joins TRBV5-6 to TRBJ1-2; a possible D gene is TRBD1 (5 bases). The CDR3 has 14 residues. Deletions cut 3 bases from V and 0 bases from J, with 9 bases between. CDR1 is SGHDT and CDR2 is YYEEEE in the germline V gene. The CDR3 DNA is TGTGCCAGCAGCTGGGGGACGGCTAACTATGGCTACACCTTC. It encodes CASSWGTANYGYTF.

With regard to this clone: The same CDR3 arises from other DNA sequences in this sample as well. J is TRBJ2-7 and V is TRBV9; 7 positions agree with TRBD2. V trimming: 2 bases; J trimming: 2 bases; junction bases outside the gene matches: 4. The CDR3 is made up of 14 amino acids. Germline CDR1 is SGDLS and CDR2 is YYNGEE. The CDR3: CASSVAGAAYEQYF. Written as DNA, the CDR3 is TGTGCCAGCAGCGTCGCGGGAGCCGCCTACGAGCAGTACTTC.

The V gene is TRBV4-1, the J gene TRBJ2-3; TRBD1 agrees at 9 bases. With V trimmed by 1 base and J by 5 bases, 13 bases remained unmatched. The length of the CDR3 is 18 residues. Per the germline V gene, CDR1 is MGHRA and CDR2 is YSYEKL. CDR3 coding DNA: TGCGCCAGCAGCCAAGGAGGTCCAGGACAGGGGACTGAAGATACGCAGTATTTT. It translates to CASSQGGPGQGTEDTQYF.

The V gene is TRBV27, the J gene TRBJ1-1; D gene ambiguous. Trimming cost V 4 bases and J 0 bases, with 18 bases left between them. The CDR3 runs 17 residues. Germline V gene data show CDR1 as MNHEY and CDR2 as SMNVEV (reference sequence). CDR3 in DNA: TGTGCCAGCAGTTCCTCCCGCCAGGTGAGCATGAACACTGAAGCTTTCTTT. Encoded protein: CASSSSRQVSMNTEAFF.